Listed below are T cell receptor beta chains from one sample, sequenced in a study of technical replicates of blood from four donors. Data came from immunoSEQ multiplex PCR; TCRdb stores just in-frame clones and leaves some out. The sample carries tens of thousands of clones, roughly nine tenths recorded once. Sequencing was done on a sample of T cells isolated from PBMCs. These receptors originate from a human donor in good health. CDR3s include the opening cysteine and the closing phenylalanine or tryptophan. Each record gives: CDR3 DNA, CDR3 protein, J gene, clone size, V gene, D gene. D genes are given only for firm matches. Rows may omit the clone size; those that give it use once, few, many or a size class.

CDR3 DNA: TGTGCCAGCAGCGTATCCTACGAGCAGTACTTC
CDR3 protein: CASSVSYEQYF
J gene: TRBJ2-7
clone size: .
V gene: TRBV7-9
D gene: .

CDR3 DNA: TGCGCCAGCAGCCAACCCGGGACTTTACAAGAGACCCAGTACTTC
CDR3 protein: CASSQPGTLQETQYF
J gene: TRBJ2-5
clone size: .
V gene: TRBV4-1
D gene: .

CDR3 DNA: TGTGCCTGGACTATCCCTAATCAGCCCCAGCATTTT
CDR3 protein: CAWTIPNQPQHF
J gene: TRBJ1-5
clone size: .
V gene: TRBV30
D gene: .

CDR3 DNA: TGTGCCAGCAGCTCTGATTTGAGCGAGCAGTACTTC
CDR3 protein: CASSSDLSEQYF
J gene: TRBJ2-7
clone size: .
V gene: TRBV11-2
D gene: .

CDR3 DNA: TGTGCCAGCAGCTTAGGGGCGACCACAGATACGCAGTATTTT
CDR3 protein: CASSLGATTDTQYF
J gene: TRBJ2-3
clone size: .
V gene: TRBV11-2
D gene: .

CDR3 DNA: TGTGCCAGCCGCTATGGGGACATAGCGGGAGTCGGGGAGCTGTTTTTT
CDR3 protein: CASRYGDIAGVGELFF
J gene: TRBJ2-2
clone size: .
V gene: TRBV28
D gene: TRBD2

CDR3 DNA: TGTGCCAGCAGTTTAGTTTTATATCAGCCCCAGCATTTT
CDR3 protein: CASSLVLYQPQHF
J gene: TRBJ1-5
clone size: .
V gene: TRBV28
D gene: .

CDR3 DNA: TGTGCCAGCAGTACCAAAGGGGTGGCCAAAAACATTCAGTACTTC
CDR3 protein: CASSTKGVAKNIQYF
J gene: TRBJ2-4
clone size: once
V gene: TRBV28
D gene: .

CDR3 DNA: TGTGCCAGCAGTTACTCGGCAGGGATTGGTGGCTACACCTTC
CDR3 protein: CASSYSAGIGGYTF
J gene: TRBJ1-2
clone size: .
V gene: TRBV6-5
D gene: .

CDR3 DNA: TGTGCCAGCAGCTCCTTCCGGAATGAGCAGTTCTTC
CDR3 protein: CASSSFRNEQFF
J gene: TRBJ2-1
clone size: .
V gene: TRBV7-3
D gene: .

CDR3 DNA: TGTGCCAGCGGGAAGACGGGAGGGGTACTAGCGGGAAAAAATGAGCAGTTCTTC
CDR3 protein: CASGKTGGVLAGKNEQFF
J gene: TRBJ2-1
clone size: once
V gene: TRBV9
D gene: TRBD2

CDR3 DNA: TGTGCCAGCAGCTCCCCCGGGACAGATAGCAATCAGCCCCAGCATTTT
CDR3 protein: CASSSPGTDSNQPQHF
J gene: TRBJ1-5
clone size: .
V gene: TRBV7-9
D gene: TRBD1

CDR3 DNA: TGTGCCAGCAGCTTAGAGGGTAGCGGGTTCCCCTACGAGCAGTACTTC
CDR3 protein: CASSLEGSGFPYEQYF
J gene: TRBJ2-7
clone size: .
V gene: TRBV7-2
D gene: TRBD2

CDR3 DNA: TGTGCCATCAGCGAGACCGGGACAGGGAATGAAAAACTGTTTTTT
CDR3 protein: CAISETGTGNEKLFF
J gene: TRBJ1-4
clone size: .
V gene: TRBV10-3
D gene: TRBD1

CDR3 DNA: TGTGCCAGCACCTCCTCGACAGGGTCGGACACCGGGGAGCTGTTTTTT
CDR3 protein: CASTSSTGSDTGELFF
J gene: TRBJ2-2
clone size: .
V gene: TRBV28
D gene: TRBD1

CDR3 DNA: TGTGCCAGCACCCGGACAGGGGACTATGGCTACACCTTC
CDR3 protein: CASTRTGDYGYTF
J gene: TRBJ1-2
clone size: .
V gene: TRBV7-9
D gene: TRBD1

CDR3 DNA: TGCGCCAGCAGTGAGTACAGCTCCTATTACACCGGGGAGCTGTTTTTT
CDR3 protein: CASSEYSSYYTGELFF
J gene: TRBJ2-2
clone size: .
V gene: TRBV10-1
D gene: .

CDR3 DNA: TGTGCCAGCAGCACTCCGCCAGGGCAGGGAGGGAGGCCGCATGCCACTGAAGCTTTCTTT
CDR3 protein: CASSTPPGQGGRPHATEAFF
J gene: TRBJ1-1
clone size: .
V gene: TRBV21-1
D gene: .

CDR3 DNA: TGTGCCAGCGGCCCTAGCGGAGACTTGTATGAGCAGTTCTTC
CDR3 protein: CASGPSGDLYEQFF
J gene: TRBJ2-1
clone size: .
V gene: TRBV6-5
D gene: TRBD2

CDR3 DNA: TGTGCCAGCAGCCTCCCCGAGGAGGGGCTTGGCTACACCTTC
CDR3 protein: CASSLPEEGLGYTF
J gene: TRBJ1-2
clone size: .
V gene: TRBV5-4
D gene: .

CDR3 DNA: TGTGCCTGTCGCGGGAGGTTAAATGAGCAGTTCTTC
CDR3 protein: CACRGRLNEQFF
J gene: TRBJ2-1
clone size: .
V gene: TRBV30
D gene: TRBD2

CDR3 DNA: TGTGCCAGCAGTGAAGCCCTAATTAACGGGGAGCAGTTCTTC
CDR3 protein: CASSEALINGEQFF
J gene: TRBJ2-1
clone size: .
V gene: TRBV6-1
D gene: .

CDR3 DNA: TGTGCCAGCAGCTACGAGTTCGACACTGAAGCTTTCTTT
CDR3 protein: CASSYEFDTEAFF
J gene: TRBJ1-1
clone size: .
V gene: TRBV7-2
D gene: .

CDR3 DNA: TGTGCCAGTAGTATAAACGGCGGGCACAATGAGCAGTTCTTC
CDR3 protein: CASSINGGHNEQFF
J gene: TRBJ2-1
clone size: .
V gene: TRBV19
D gene: .

CDR3 DNA: TGCGCCAGCAGCTTGGGGACAGATCAAGAGACCCAGTACTTC
CDR3 protein: CASSLGTDQETQYF
J gene: TRBJ2-5
clone size: .
V gene: TRBV5-1
D gene: .

CDR3 DNA: TGTGCCACCAGCAGAGAACGGGCCGGAGGTGAAAAACTGTTTTTT
CDR3 protein: CATSRERAGGEKLFF
J gene: TRBJ1-4
clone size: .
V gene: TRBV15
D gene: .

CDR3 DNA: TGTGCCAGCAGTCCAACAGGGGGCCTTTATGGCTACACCTTC
CDR3 protein: CASSPTGGLYGYTF
J gene: TRBJ1-2
clone size: .
V gene: TRBV6-1
D gene: TRBD1